This TCR beta chain was identified in a study of blood T cell repertoires in COVID-19. Study context: Some COVID-19 samples were acute and others convalescent; all came from the United States, Italy and Spain.

Participant ages covered about 18 to 95 years across 24 US areas. Donors in Cohort 3 who had recovered were those with two negative PCRs, healthcare professional clearance, or resolution of their symptoms. The germline V gene has CDR1 MDHEN and CDR2 SYDVKM. V gave up 8 bases and J gave up 3 bases, with 16 bases separating them. The CDR3 sequence is 14 residues long. Authors' methods: Counts of nucleated cells, estimated from reference gene primer amplification, were obtained. The protocol was immunoSEQ multiplex PCR, while the TCRdb copy is restricted to in-frame clones and leaves out a portion. V and J calls and clone size are copied from that table; D and trimming were computed from the DNA. Of about 350,000 clones in the sample, more than 75% were seen once.

The receptor was derived from a woman between 25 and 40 years old who had recovered from COVID-19. The chain joins TRBV28 to TRBJ1-1; possibly TRBD1 for D (5 bases). Sequences were obtained from PBMCs or T cells enriched from blood (not recorded which). The CDR3 loop is CASPPPGRHTEAFF. CDR3 DNA sequence: TGTGCCAGCCCACCTCCAGGGCGACACACTGAAGCTTTCTTT.